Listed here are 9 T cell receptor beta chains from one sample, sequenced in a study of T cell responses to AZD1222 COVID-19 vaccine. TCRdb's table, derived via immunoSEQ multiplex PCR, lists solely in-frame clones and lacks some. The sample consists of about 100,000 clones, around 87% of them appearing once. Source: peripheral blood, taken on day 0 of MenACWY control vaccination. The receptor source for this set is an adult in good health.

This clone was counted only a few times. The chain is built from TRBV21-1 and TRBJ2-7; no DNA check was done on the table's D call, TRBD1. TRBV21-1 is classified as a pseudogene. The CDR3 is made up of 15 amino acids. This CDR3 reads CASTHRDRDSYEQYF. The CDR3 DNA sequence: TGTGCCAGCACCCATCGGGACAGGGATTCCTACGAGCAGTACTTC.

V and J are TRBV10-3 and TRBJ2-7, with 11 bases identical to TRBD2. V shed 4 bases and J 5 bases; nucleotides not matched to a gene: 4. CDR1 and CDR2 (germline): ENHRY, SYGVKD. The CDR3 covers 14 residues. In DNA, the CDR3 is TGTGCCATCAGTGTAGCGGGAGGGCGTAACGAGCAGTACTTC. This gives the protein CAISVAGGRNEQYF.

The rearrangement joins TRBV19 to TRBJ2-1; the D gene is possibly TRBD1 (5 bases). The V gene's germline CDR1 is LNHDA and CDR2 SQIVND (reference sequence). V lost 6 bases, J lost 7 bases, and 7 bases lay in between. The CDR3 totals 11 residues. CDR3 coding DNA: TGTGCCAGTAGACAGGTAAATGAGCAGTTCTTC. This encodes CASRQVNEQFF.

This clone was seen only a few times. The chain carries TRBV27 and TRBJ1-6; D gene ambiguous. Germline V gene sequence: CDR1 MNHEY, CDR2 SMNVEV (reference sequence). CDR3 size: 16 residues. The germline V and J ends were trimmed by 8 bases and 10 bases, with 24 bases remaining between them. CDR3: CASGSSARSQLSPLHF. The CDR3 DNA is TGTGCCAGCGGTTCATCAGCGAGGTCCCAATTATCACCCCTCCACTTT.

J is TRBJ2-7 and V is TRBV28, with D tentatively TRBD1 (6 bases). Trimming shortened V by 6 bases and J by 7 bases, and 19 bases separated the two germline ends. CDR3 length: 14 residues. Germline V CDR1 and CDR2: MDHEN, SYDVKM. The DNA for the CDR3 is TGTGCCAGCAGGCCTATGGGGGCCCGCTTAGAGCAGTACTTC. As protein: CASRPMGARLEQYF.

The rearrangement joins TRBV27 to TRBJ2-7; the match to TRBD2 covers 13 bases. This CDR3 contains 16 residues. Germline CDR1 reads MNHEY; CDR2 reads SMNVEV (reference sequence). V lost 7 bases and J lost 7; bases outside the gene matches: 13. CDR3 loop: CASTPSGTSGVGEQYF. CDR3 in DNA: TGTGCCAGCACCCCCAGCGGGACTAGCGGGGTTGGTGAGCAGTACTTC.

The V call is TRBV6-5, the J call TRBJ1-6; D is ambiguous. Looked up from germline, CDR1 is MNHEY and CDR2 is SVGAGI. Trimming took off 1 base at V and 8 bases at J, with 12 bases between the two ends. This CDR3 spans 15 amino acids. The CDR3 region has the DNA TGTGCCAGCAGTTACTTGCCGTTGGCCTATTCACCCCTCCACTTT. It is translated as CASSYLPLAYSPLHF.

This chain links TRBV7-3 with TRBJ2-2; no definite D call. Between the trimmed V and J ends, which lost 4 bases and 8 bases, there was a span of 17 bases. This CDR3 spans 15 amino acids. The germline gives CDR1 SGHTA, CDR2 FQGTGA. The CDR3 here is CASSSTRTVTGELFF. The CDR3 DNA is TGTGCCAGCAGCTCCACCCGGACGGTAACAGGGGAGCTGTTTTTT.

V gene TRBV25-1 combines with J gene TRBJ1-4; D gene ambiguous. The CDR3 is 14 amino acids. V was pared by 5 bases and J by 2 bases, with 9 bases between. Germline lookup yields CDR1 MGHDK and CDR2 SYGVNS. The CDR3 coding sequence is TGTGCCAGCAGTCCCGTCTGGACTAATGAAAAACTGTTTTTT. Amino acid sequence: CASSPVWTNEKLFF.